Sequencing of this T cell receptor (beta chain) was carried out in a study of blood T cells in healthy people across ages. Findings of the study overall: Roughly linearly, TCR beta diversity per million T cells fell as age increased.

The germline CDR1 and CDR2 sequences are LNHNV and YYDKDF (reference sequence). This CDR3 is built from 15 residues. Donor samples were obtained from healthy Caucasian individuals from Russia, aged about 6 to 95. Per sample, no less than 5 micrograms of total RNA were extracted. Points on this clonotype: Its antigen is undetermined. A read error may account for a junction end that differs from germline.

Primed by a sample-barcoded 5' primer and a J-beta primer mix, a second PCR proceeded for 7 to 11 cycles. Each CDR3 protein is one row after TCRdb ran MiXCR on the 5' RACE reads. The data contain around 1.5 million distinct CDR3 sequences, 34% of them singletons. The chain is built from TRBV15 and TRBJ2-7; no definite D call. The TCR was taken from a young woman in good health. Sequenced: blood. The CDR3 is CAARPDEREPHEQYF. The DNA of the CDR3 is TGTGCCGCCAGACCCGATGAAAGAGAGCCCCACGAGCAGTACTTC.